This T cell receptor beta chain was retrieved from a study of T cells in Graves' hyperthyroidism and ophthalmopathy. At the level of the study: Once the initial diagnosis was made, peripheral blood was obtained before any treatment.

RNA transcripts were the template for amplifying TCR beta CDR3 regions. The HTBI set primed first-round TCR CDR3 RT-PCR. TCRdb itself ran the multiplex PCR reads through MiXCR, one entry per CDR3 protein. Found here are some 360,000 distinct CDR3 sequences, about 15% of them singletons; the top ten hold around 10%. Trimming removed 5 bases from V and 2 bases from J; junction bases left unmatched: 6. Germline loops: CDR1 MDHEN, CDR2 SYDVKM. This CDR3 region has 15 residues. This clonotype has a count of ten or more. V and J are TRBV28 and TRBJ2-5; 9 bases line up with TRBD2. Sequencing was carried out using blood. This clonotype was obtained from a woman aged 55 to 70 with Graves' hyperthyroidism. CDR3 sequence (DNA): TGTGCCAGCAGTCCGACTAGCGGTCCTCAAGAGACCCAGTACTTC. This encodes CASSPTSGPQETQYF.